This T cell receptor (beta chain) was obtained from a study of Graves' ophthalmopathy and Graves' hyperthyroidism. Trimming pared 7 bases from V and 8 bases from J, leaving 15 bases between. The CDR3 runs 12 residues. CDR1 is SGHRS and CDR2 is YFSETQ in the germline V gene. Notes on this clonotype: The antigen remains undetermined.

Scientists amplified the TCR beta CDR3 regions from RNA transcripts. HTBI primers served in a first-round RT-PCR, which a second-round multiplex PCR followed. Via MiXCR, TCRdb re-called the multiplex PCR reads, giving one row per CDR3 protein. This sample yields 580,000 or so distinct CDR3 sequences, of which less than 40% are seen a single time; about 4.2% belongs to the top ten. Study-wide results and limits: Also, most clonotypes expanded in the thyroid above 0.001 frequency appeared in blood. Ophthalmopathy versus stable hyperthyroidism: 13-signature model gave 87.88% sensitivity, 70% to 83% specificity.

Sequenced sample: peripheral blood or thyroid tissue (not recorded which). The receptor's source is an adult man with Graves' hyperthyroidism. The chain recombines TRBV5-1 with TRBJ1-2, with D possibly being TRBD1 (6 bases). CDR3 protein: CASAGGGIGYTF. The CDR3 bases are TGCGCCAGCGCCGGGGGGGGCATCGGCTACACCTTC.